Described below is a single T cell receptor beta chain sequence and its context. Its target is unknown. The sample contains more than one DNA sequence encoding this CDR3. Germline V gene lookup returns CDR1 SGHDT and CDR2 YYEEEE. The germline V and J ends were trimmed by 0 bases and 3 bases, with 4 bases remaining between them. The CDR3 has 13 residues. Patients with a history of autoimmune disease or on systemic immunosuppression were excluded. The method was immunoSEQ multiplex PCR; TCRdb's version includes in-frame clones alone and lacks a portion of them. The sample yields around 76,000 clones, 94% seen once. The source of the sample is a study of OX40 agonist ivuxolimab in advanced cancers. About the research overall: Participants could have had prior anti-PD-1, anti-PD-L1 or anti-CTLA-4 therapy, and about 37% had some. Study results and caveats: Low normalized T-cell clonal expansion also characterized some of the nonresponders.

The origin of this receptor is an adult with an advanced solid tumor such as melanoma, head and neck, liver or kidney cancer. J is TRBJ1-3 and V is TRBV5-6; D is undetermined. The source was CD4+ or CD8+ T cells sorted from blood, collected in a trial of the OX40 agonist ivuxolimab. The CDR3 sequence: CASSLGGGNTIYF. The CDR3, as DNA: TGTGCCAGCAGCTTGGGGGGTGGAAACACCATATATTTT. Complete variable domain (other parts from reference TRBV5-6 and TRBJ1-3): DAGVTQSPTHLIKTRGQQVTLRCSPKSGHDTVSWYQQALGQGPQFIFQYYEEEERQRGNFPDRFSGHQFPNYSSELNVNALLLGDSALYLCASSLGGGNTIYFGEGSWLTVV.